Sequencing of this T cell receptor beta chain was carried out in a study of cytomegalovirus exposure and HLA in healthy donors. PCR employed 60 Vbeta and 13 Jbeta primers. Method: immunoSEQ multiplex PCR; TCRdb's copy keeps in-frame clones and lacks some. Of some 150,000 clones listed, about two thirds are singletons. Worth noting for this clone: An end of the junction does not agree with germline; a read error may underlie this.

Germline values: CDR1 SGHVS, CDR2 FQNEAQ. The CDR3 length is 14 residues. The sequence was obtained from a man aged 50 to 59 in good health and CMV-seropositive. The chain recombines TRBV7-8 with TRBJ1-1, with a weak D call TRBD1 (6 bases). The sequenced sample consisted of PBMCs. CDR3 nucleotides: TGTGCCAGCAGCTTAGATCTGTGGGGGAGGGGGAAAAGCTTT. This sequence encodes CASSLDLWGRGKSF.